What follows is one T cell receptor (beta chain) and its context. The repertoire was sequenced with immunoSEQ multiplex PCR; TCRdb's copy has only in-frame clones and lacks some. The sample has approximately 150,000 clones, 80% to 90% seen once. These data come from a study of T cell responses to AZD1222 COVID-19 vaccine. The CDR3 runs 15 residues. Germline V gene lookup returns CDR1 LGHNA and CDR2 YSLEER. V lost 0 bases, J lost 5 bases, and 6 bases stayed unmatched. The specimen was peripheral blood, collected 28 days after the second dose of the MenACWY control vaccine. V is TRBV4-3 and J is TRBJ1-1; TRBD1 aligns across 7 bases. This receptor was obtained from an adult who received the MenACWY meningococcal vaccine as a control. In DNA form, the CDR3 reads TGCGCCAGCAGCCAAGACCCAGGGGGATGGACTGAAGCTTTCTTT. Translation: CASSQDPGGWTEAFF.